Here is one TCR beta chain with its context. This sample was taken from a study of blood T cell repertoires in COVID-19. TCRdb's copy holds only in-frame clones and misses some; the assay was immunoSEQ multiplex PCR. This table has 250,000 to 350,000 clones, approximately 90% appearing once. Germline lookup yields CDR1 GTSNPN and CDR2 SVGIG (reference sequence). This CDR3 contains 13 residues. The ends lost 4 bases at V and 7 bases at J; junction bases unmatched: 4. The chain uses TRBV30 and TRBJ1-6; TRBD1 matches 7 bases. Sequences were obtained from peripheral blood. The clonotype originates from a woman in her twenties or thirties with active or convalescent COVID-19. The CDR3 DNA reads as TGTGCCTGGAACTGGGACAGCAATTCACCCCTCCACTTT. Protein product: CAWNWDSNSPLHF.